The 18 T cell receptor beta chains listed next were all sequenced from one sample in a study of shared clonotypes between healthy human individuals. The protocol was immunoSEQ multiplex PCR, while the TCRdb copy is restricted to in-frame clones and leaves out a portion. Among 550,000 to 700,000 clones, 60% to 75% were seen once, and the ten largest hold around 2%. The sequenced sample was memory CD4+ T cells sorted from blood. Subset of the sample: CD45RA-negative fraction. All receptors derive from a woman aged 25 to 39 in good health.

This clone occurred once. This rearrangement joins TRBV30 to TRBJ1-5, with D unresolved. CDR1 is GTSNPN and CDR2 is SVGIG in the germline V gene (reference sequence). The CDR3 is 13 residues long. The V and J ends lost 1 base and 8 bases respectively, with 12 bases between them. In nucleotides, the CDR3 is TGTGCCTGGAGTGAGGGCCTCGGGGAGCCCCAGCATTTT. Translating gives CAWSEGLGEPQHF.

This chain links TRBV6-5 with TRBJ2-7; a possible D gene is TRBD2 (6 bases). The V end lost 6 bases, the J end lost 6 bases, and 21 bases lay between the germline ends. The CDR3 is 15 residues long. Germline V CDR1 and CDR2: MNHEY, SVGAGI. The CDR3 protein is CASRRPGTGSVEQYF. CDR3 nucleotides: TGTGCCAGCAGACGTCCAGGGACTGGGAGCGTCGAGCAGTACTTC.

CDR3 in DNA: TGTGCCAGTAGTAGGGGGACAGGGATCGAAACAACCTACGAGCAGTACTTC. Translated, it gives CASSRGTGIETTYEQYF. The V gene is TRBV19, the J gene TRBJ2-7; 9 bases agree with TRBD1. Germline V lookup: CDR1 LNHDA, CDR2 SQIVND (reference sequence). The CDR3 sequence is 17 residues long. V trimming: 4 bases; J trimming: 2 bases; junction bases outside the gene matches: 12.

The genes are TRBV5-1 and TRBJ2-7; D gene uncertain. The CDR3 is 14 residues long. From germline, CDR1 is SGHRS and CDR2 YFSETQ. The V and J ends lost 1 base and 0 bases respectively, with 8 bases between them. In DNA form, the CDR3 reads TGCGCCAGCAGCTTGTTCCTTACCTCCTACGAGCAGTACTTC. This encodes CASSLFLTSYEQYF.

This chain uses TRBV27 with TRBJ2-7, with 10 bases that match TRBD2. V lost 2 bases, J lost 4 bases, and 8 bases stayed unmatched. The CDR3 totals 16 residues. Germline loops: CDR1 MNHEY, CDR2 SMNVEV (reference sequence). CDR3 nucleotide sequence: TGTGCCAGCAGTTTAATCACTAGCGGGACCAGGTACGAGCAGTACTTC. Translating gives CASSLITSGTRYEQYF.

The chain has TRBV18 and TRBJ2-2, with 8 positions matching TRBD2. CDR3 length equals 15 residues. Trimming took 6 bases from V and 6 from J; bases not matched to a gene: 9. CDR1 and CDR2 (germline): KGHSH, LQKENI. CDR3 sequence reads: CASSPGGTRPGELFF. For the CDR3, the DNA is TGTGCCAGCTCCCCCGGTGGGACTAGACCCGGGGAGCTGTTTTTT. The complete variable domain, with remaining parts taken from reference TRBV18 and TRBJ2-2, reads NAGVMQNPRHLVRRRGQEARLRCSPMKGHSHVYWYRQLPEEGLKFMVYLQKENIIDESGMPKERFSAEFPKEGPSILRIQQVVRGDSAAYFCASSPGGTRPGELFFGEGSRLTVL.

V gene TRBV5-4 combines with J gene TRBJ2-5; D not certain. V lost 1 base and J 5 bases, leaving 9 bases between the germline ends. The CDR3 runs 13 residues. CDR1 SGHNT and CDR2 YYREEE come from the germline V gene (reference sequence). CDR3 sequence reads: CASSLPQGETQYF. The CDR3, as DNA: TGTGCCAGCAGCTTGCCCCAAGGGGAGACCCAGTACTTC.

The CDR3 coding sequence is TGTGCTAGTGGTTTGGGACTAGCGGGAGAAGGAGATACGCAGTATTTT. Amino acid sequence: CASGLGLAGEGDTQYF. The V and J genes are TRBV12-5 and TRBJ2-3; 12 bases agree with TRBD2. Germline V CDR1 and CDR2: LGHNT, FRNRAP. Trimming cost V 1 base and J 5 bases; bases outside gene matches: 4. The CDR3 is 16 residues long.

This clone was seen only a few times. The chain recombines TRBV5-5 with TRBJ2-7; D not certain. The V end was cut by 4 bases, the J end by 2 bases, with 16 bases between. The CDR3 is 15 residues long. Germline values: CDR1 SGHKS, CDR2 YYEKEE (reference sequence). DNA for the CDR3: TGTGCCAGCAGCCCGCAACCGGACGGAGCCTACGAGCAGTACTTC. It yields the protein CASSPQPDGAYEQYF.

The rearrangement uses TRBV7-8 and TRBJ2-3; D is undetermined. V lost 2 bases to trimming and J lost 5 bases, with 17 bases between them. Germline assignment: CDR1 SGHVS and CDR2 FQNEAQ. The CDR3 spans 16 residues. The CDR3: CASSLQARPPGDTQYF. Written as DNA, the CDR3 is TGTGCCAGCAGCTTACAGGCGCGGCCTCCCGGAGATACGCAGTATTTT. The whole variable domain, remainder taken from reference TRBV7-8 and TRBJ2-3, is GAGVSQSPRYKVAKRGQDVALRCDPISGHVSLFWYQQALGQGPEFLTYFQNEAQLDKSGLPSDRFFAERPEGSVSTLKIQRTQQEDSAVYLCASSLQARPPGDTQYFGPGTRLTVL.

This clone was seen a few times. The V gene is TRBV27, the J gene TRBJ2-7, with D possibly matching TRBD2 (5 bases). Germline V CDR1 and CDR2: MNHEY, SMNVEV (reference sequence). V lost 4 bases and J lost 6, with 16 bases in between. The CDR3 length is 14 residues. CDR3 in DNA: TGTGCCAGCAGTTCGAGGACTGCCCCCTCCGAGCAGTACTTC. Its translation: CASSSRTAPSEQYF.

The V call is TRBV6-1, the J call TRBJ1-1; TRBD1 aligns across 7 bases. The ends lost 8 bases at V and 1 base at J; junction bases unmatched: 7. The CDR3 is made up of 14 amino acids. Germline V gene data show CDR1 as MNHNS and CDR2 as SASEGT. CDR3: CASGPQGRNTEAFF. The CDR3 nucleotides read TGTGCCAGCGGCCCACAGGGGAGGAACACTGAAGCTTTCTTT.

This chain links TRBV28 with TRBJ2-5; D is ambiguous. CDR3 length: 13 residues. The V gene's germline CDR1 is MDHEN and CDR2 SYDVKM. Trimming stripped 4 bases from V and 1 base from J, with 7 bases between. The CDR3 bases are TGTGCCAGCAGTTCCCCCCCCCAAGAGACCCAGTACTTC. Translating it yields CASSSPPQETQYF. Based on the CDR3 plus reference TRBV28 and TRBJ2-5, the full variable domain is DVKVTQSSRYLVKRTGEKVFLECVQDMDHENMFWYRQDPGLGLRLIYFSYDVKMKEKGDIPEGYSVSREKKERFSLILESASTNQTSMYLCASSSPPQETQYFGPGTRLLVL.

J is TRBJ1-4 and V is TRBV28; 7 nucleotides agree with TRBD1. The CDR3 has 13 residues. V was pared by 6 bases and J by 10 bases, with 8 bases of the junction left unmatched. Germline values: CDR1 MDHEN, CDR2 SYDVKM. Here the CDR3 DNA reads TGTGCCAGCAGGGGACAGATGGAGGGAAAACTGTTTTTT. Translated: CASRGQMEGKLFF.

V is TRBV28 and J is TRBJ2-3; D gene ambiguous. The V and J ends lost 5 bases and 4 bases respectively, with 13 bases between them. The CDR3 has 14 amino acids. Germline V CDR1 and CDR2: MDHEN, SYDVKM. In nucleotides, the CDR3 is TGTGCCAGCAGTCGGACCTTCTACGCAGATACGCAGTATTTT. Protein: CASSRTFYADTQYF.

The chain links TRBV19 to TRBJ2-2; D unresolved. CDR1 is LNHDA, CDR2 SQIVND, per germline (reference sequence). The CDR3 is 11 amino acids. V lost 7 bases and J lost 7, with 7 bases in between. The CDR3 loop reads CASTSDGELFF. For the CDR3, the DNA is TGTGCCAGTACGTCCGACGGGGAGCTGTTTTTT.

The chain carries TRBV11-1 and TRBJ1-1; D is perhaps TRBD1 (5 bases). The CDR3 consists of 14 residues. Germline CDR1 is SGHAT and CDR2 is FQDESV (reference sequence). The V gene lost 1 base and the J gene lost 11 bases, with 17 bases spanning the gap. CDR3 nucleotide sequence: TGTGCCAGCAGCTTAGAGGTTAGGGACCGCCCGGCTTTCTTT. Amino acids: CASSLEVRDRPAFF.

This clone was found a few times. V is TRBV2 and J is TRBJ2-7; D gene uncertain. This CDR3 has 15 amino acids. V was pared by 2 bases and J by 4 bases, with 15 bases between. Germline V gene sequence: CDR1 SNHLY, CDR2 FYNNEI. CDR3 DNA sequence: TGTGCCAGCAGTGAACTGACTTCAGTCATGTACGAGCAGTACTTC. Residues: CASSELTSVMYEQYF.